These 30 T cell receptor beta chains were all obtained from the same sample, sequenced in a study of vaccination effects on CD4 cells after COVID-19. Culture proceeded for approximately nine days, and CD4+ T cells were then isolated. Participants received two doses of either the BNT162b2 or mRNA-1273 vaccine. These receptors' antigens are unknown. TCRdb keeps only in-frame clones here, not all; method: immunoSEQ multiplex PCR. The sample contains tens of thousands of clones, around 74% of which appear only once. Sequencing was performed on CD4+ T cells from PBMCs cultured without peptide, taken after COVID-19 vaccination. The source is a human donor who received a COVID-19 vaccine.

The CDR3 region is CASSPEGLANEKLFF. CDR3 DNA: TGCGCCAGCAGCCCAGAAGGTCTGGCTAATGAAAAACTGTTTTTT. The chain links TRBV4-1 to TRBJ1-4; D gene ambiguous. CDR1 MGHRA and CDR2 YSYEKL come from the germline V gene. The CDR3 covers 15 residues. Trimming removed 4 bases from V and 3 bases from J, with 12 bases in between.

The V call is TRBV29-1, the J call TRBJ1-5; 8 nucleotides align to TRBD1. CDR1 and CDR2 from the germline V gene are SQVTM and ANQGSEA. The CDR3 consists of 13 residues. J was trimmed by 2 bases and V by 4 bases; bases with no gene match: 1. The CDR3 DNA reads TGCAGCGTTGTACAGGGGGGCAATCAGCCCCAGCATTTT. Protein: CSVVQGGNQPQHF.

This clone was detected once. The chain links TRBV2 to TRBJ1-1; D possibly corresponds to TRBD1 (6 bases). Germline V lookup: CDR1 SNHLY, CDR2 FYNNEI. CDR3 length equals 14 residues. V was clipped by 6 bases and J by 3 bases, with 14 bases between them. This CDR3 reads CASRKDSGYTEAFF. The DNA of the CDR3 is TGTGCCAGCAGAAAGGACAGCGGATACACTGAAGCTTTCTTT.

V usage is TRBV4-1 and J usage is TRBJ2-7; TRBD1 might be the D (5 bases). Trimming took 1 base from V and 6 from J, leaving 16 bases between them. CDR1 and CDR2 from the germline V gene are MGHRA and YSYEKL. The CDR3 consists of 15 residues. The CDR3 DNA sequence: TGCGCCAGCAGCCAAGTCGGCCGAAAAAGGGGCGAGCAGTACGTC. Protein: CASSQVGRKRGEQYV.

This clone was picked up a small number of times. The chain uses TRBV6-5 and TRBJ1-1, with 9 bases aligning to TRBD1. This CDR3 is built from 14 residues. The germline V gene has CDR1 MNHEY and CDR2 SVGAGI. With 8 bases clipped from V and 5 bases from J, the junction kept 9 bases outside the gene matches. The CDR3 here is CASQRDRVKTEAFF. For the CDR3, the DNA is TGTGCCAGCCAGCGGGACAGGGTAAAAACTGAAGCTTTCTTT.

The chain combines TRBV12-3 or TRBV12-4 with TRBJ1-6; 9 positions agree with TRBD1. The CDR3 consists of 12 residues. The junction had 3 bases not matched to a gene; V was cut back by 11 bases and J by 7 bases. DNA for the CDR3: TGTGCCGCGACAGGGGGGAATTCACCCCTCCACTTT. This gives the protein CAATGGNSPLHF.

V is TRBV28 and J is TRBJ1-5, with D hard to call. From germline, CDR1 is MDHEN and CDR2 SYDVKM. Deletions cut 5 bases from V and 4 bases from J, with 12 bases between. The CDR3 consists of 14 residues. This CDR3 reads CASSSEAGNQPQHF. In DNA, the CDR3 is TGTGCCAGCAGTAGTGAAGCCGGGAATCAGCCCCAGCATTTT.

The V gene is TRBV2, the J gene TRBJ1-5; a weak D match, TRBD1 (6 bases). The CDR3 totals 13 residues. Germline CDR1 reads SNHLY; CDR2 reads FYNNEI. Trimming removed 3 bases at V and 9 bases at J, with 12 bases between. The CDR3 sequence is CASSDLDSLPQHF. CDR3 DNA: TGTGCCAGCAGTGACTTGGACAGCCTGCCCCAGCATTTT.

Here the CDR3 reads CASSLGLLAGGLQETQYF. The CDR3 DNA is TGTGCCAGCAGCTTAGGATTACTTGCGGGGGGCCTCCAAGAGACCCAGTACTTC. The V and J genes are TRBV7-2 and TRBJ2-5, with TRBD2 matching over 8 bases. V was clipped by 1 base and J by 1 base; unmatched bases: 11. The germline gives CDR1 SGHTA, CDR2 FQGNSA. This CDR3 region has 18 residues.

V usage is TRBV11-2 and J usage is TRBJ1-6; no reliable D call. This CDR3 has 16 residues. The germline gives CDR1 SGHAT, CDR2 FQNNGV. The V end was cut by 0 bases, the J end by 2 bases, with 8 bases between. In DNA form, the CDR3 reads TGTGCCAGCAGCTTAGAGCCGGTCCCCTATAATTCACCCCTCCACTTT. Translation gives CASSLEPVPYNSPLHF. The full variable domain, with the rest looked up from reference TRBV11-2 and TRBJ1-6, is EAGVAQSPRYKIIEKRQSVAFWCNPISGHATLYWYQQILGQGPKLLIQFQNNGVVDDSQLPKDRFSAERLKGVDSTLKIQPAKLEDSAVYLCASSLEPVPYNSPLHFGNGTRLTVT.

The chain's CDR3 is CASSQDSSSEQFF. In DNA, the CDR3 is TGCGCCAGCAGCCAAGATTCGAGCAGCGAGCAGTTCTTC. The rearrangement uses TRBV4-3 and TRBJ2-1; D is unresolved. Germline CDR1 reads LGHNA; CDR2 reads YSLEER. CDR3 length: 13 residues. V lost 0 bases, J lost 10 bases, and 10 bases lay in between.

The chain has TRBV4-1 and TRBJ1-6, with D uncertain. The germline V gene encodes CDR1 MGHRA and CDR2 YSYEKL. Trimming removed 4 bases at V and 7 bases at J, with 20 bases between. The CDR3 spans 17 residues. CDR3 sequence: CASSRSLGESGNSPLHF. Written as DNA, the CDR3 is TGCGCCAGCAGCCGATCCCTCGGGGAAAGTGGAAATTCACCCCTCCACTTT.

The chain recombines TRBV18 with TRBJ2-3, with 9 positions matching TRBD1. Per germline, CDR1 KGHSH and CDR2 LQKENI. CDR3 length: 15 amino acids. The junction had 3 bases not matched to a gene; V was cut back by 3 bases and J by 2 bases. The CDR3 nucleotides are TGTGCCAGCTCACCTCGGACAGGGGACACAGATACGCAGTATTTT. This codes for CASSPRTGDTDTQYF.

This clone was picked up a small number of times. The genes are TRBV27 and TRBJ1-2; no clear D gene. V lost 2 bases and J 4 bases, leaving 2 bases between the germline ends. The CDR3 spans 11 residues. From germline, CDR1 is MNHEY and CDR2 SMNVEV (reference sequence). CDR3 loop: CASSLGYGYTF. The CDR3 DNA is TGTGCCAGCAGTTTAGGCTATGGCTACACCTTC.

This chain joins TRBV24-1 and TRBJ1-2; D is unresolved. V gave up 3 bases and J gave up 4 bases, with 14 bases separating them. CDR1 and CDR2 (germline): KGHDR, SFDVKD. The CDR3 is made up of 15 amino acids. The CDR3 sequence is CATSDPRTDIYGYTF. The CDR3 bases are TGTGCCACCAGTGATCCAAGGACCGACATCTATGGCTACACCTTC.

This clone came up a few times. The rearrangement joins TRBV7-9 to TRBJ2-4; TRBD2 is a possible D gene (5 bases). CDR3 length: 16 amino acids. Trimming removed 0 bases at V and 8 bases at J, with 17 bases between. Per germline, CDR1 SEHNR and CDR2 FQNEAQ (reference sequence). The chain's CDR3 is CASSLALAASLDIQYF. CDR3 in DNA: TGTGCCAGCAGCTTAGCGCTCGCAGCTAGCCTGGACATTCAGTACTTC.

V is TRBV15 and J is TRBJ2-1; D is possibly TRBD1 or TRBD2 (5 bases each). The CDR3 totals 13 residues. Germline CDR1 and CDR2: LNHNV and YYDKDF (reference sequence). V was cut by 5 bases and J by 2 bases, with 7 bases left in between. The CDR3 here is CATSQGPYNEQFF. The CDR3 coding sequence is TGTGCCACCAGCCAGGGACCCTACAATGAGCAGTTCTTC.

The genes are TRBV7-3 and TRBJ1-2; no firm D call. CDR3 size: 13 residues. Germline CDR1 SGHTA, CDR2 FQGTGA. V was pared by 1 base and J by 6 bases, with 9 bases between. CDR3 DNA sequence: TGTGCCAGCAGCTTAAGAGGTGGAAATGGCTACACCTTC. This translates into CASSLRGGNGYTF.

This clone was detected a few times. The gene calls are TRBV5-1 and TRBJ2-2, with D possibly called TRBD1 or TRBD2 (5 bases each). The CDR3 is 15 residues long. In germline, CDR1 is SGHRS, CDR2 YFSETQ. Trimming left V 4 bases short and J 1 base short, with 11 bases between. The CDR3: CASSLRDLNTGELFF. CDR3 sequence (DNA): TGCGCCAGCAGCCTACGGGACCTGAACACCGGGGAGCTGTTTTTT.

The gene calls are TRBV5-6 and TRBJ2-2, with a weak D call TRBD1 (6 bases). V lost 4 bases to trimming and J lost 5 bases, with 9 bases between them. Germline-derived CDR1 and CDR2 are SGHDT and YYEEEE. The CDR3 is 13 amino acids. The CDR3 sequence is CASSHRVTGELFF. CDR3 bases: TGTGCCAGCAGCCACAGGGTTACCGGGGAGCTGTTTTTT.

The chain carries TRBV7-3 and TRBJ2-1; 13 positions match TRBD2. V lost 2 bases to trimming and J lost 9 bases; unmatched junction nucleotides: 10. Germline V CDR1 and CDR2: SGHTA, FQGTGA. This CDR3 region has 17 residues. As DNA, the CDR3 is TGTGCCAGCAGCTTAGCCCTACTAGCGGGGGGGCAGGGTGAGCAGTTCTTC. This sequence encodes CASSLALLAGGQGEQFF. The full variable domain, rest sourced from reference TRBV7-3 and TRBJ2-1, is GAGVSQTPSNKVTEKGKYVELRCDPISGHTALYWYRQSLGQGPEFLIYFQGTGAADDSGLPNDRFFAVRPEGSVSTLKIQRTERGDSAVYLCASSLALLAGGQGEQFFGPGTRLTVL.

This clone showed up just a few times. CDR3 in DNA: TGTGCCAGCAGCCCAACCGACGTAGGTGCCGGGGAGCTGTTTTTT. This sequence encodes CASSPTDVGAGELFF. The chain recombines TRBV7-3 with TRBJ2-2; D ambiguous. The CDR3 loop spans 15 amino acids. Germline V lookup: CDR1 SGHTA, CDR2 FQGTGA. V shed 5 bases and J shed 6 bases, with 16 bases lying between them.

This clone was recorded once. The gene calls are TRBV3-1 (or the pseudogene TRBV3-2) and TRBJ2-1; D might be TRBD1 or TRBD2, each matching 5 bases. This CDR3 contains 13 residues. V lost 4 bases and J 8 bases, leaving 12 bases between the germline ends. Looked up from germline, CDR1 is LGHDT and CDR2 is YNNKEL (reference sequence). The CDR3 DNA reads as TGTGCCAGCAGCCCCTTTAGAGGGGATGAGCAGTTCTTC. This codes for CASSPFRGDEQFF.

This chain connects TRBV15 to TRBJ2-5; possibly TRBD1 or TRBD2 for D (5 bases each). V lost 3 bases, J lost 5 bases, and 16 bases lay in between. This CDR3 contains 15 residues. Germline CDR1 reads LNHNV; CDR2 reads YYDKDF (reference sequence). DNA of the CDR3: TGTGCCACCAGCAGGGGGGTGGGGGAAGGGGAGACCCAGTACTTC. Its protein is CATSRGVGEGETQYF.

This clone turned up a few times. V and J are TRBV15 and TRBJ1-2; no firm D call. V gave up 1 base and J gave up 2 bases, with 5 bases separating them. This CDR3 comprises 13 residues. Germline V lookup: CDR1 LNHNV, CDR2 YYDKDF (reference sequence). This chain's CDR3 is CATSRGQNYGYTF. The DNA of the CDR3 is TGTGCCACCAGCAGAGGTCAGAACTATGGCTACACCTTC.

CDR3 protein: CATSDPTGHQETQYF. The CDR3, as DNA: TGTGCCACCAGTGACCCGACAGGCCACCAAGAGACCCAGTACTTC. This chain connects TRBV24-1 to TRBJ2-5; TRBD1 is a possible D gene (6 bases). Trimming took 4 bases from V and 0 from J, leaving 11 bases between them. Germline CDR1 KGHDR, CDR2 SFDVKD. The CDR3 runs 15 residues.

The sample holds a few counts of this clone. The J gene is TRBJ2-1, the V gene TRBV27, with unresolved D. CDR1 MNHEY and CDR2 SMNVEV come from the germline V gene (reference sequence). V was shortened by 7 bases and J by 5 bases, with 15 bases between the two germline ends. The CDR3 has 14 residues. In DNA form, the CDR3 reads TGTGCCAGCAACCAAGCGAACCTGAACAATGAGCAGTTCTTC. Its translation is CASNQANLNNEQFF.

As regards this clone: This CDR3 is also generated by other DNA sequences in the sample. The rearrangement uses TRBV5-4 and TRBJ1-2; D may be TRBD1 (6 bases). This CDR3 has 13 residues. V lost 2 bases and J 5 bases, leaving 10 bases between the germline ends. Germline CDR1 SGHNT, CDR2 YYREEE (reference sequence). As DNA, the CDR3 is TGTGCCAGCAGCTTCGGGGGCGGGTATGGCTACACCTTC. Protein: CASSFGGGYGYTF.

This chain connects TRBV5-1 to TRBJ2-3, with TRBD2 as a possible D gene (6 bases). CDR1 is SGHRS, CDR2 YFSETQ, per germline. The CDR3 runs to 16 residues. The V and J ends lost 0 bases and 2 bases respectively, with 13 bases between them. The CDR3 coding sequence is TGCGCCAGCAGCTTGGGATTGTCTAGCGACACAGATACGCAGTATTTT. Translated, it gives CASSLGLSSDTDTQYF.

This clone was recorded only once. The V call is TRBV19, the J call TRBJ1-2, with 11 bases aligning to TRBD1. V was clipped by 5 bases and J by 2 bases; unmatched bases: 4. Germline V gene lookup returns CDR1 LNHDA and CDR2 SQIVND (reference sequence). The CDR3 loop spans 15 amino acids. The CDR3 nucleotides are TGTGCCAGTAGTGAAGGGACAGGGGGGAACTATGGCTACACCTTC. This gives the protein CASSEGTGGNYGYTF.